The T cell receptor (beta chain) under discussion was sequenced for a study of T cells after yellow fever vaccination (dated by TCRdb to the late 2010s). With regard to the full study: The SMART-Seq v4 Ultra Low Input RNA kit was used to prepare libraries from fractions with low cell numbers. Two healthy male donors, one aged 18 to 29 and one aged 30 to 39 years, were included in the cohort. To follow T-cell clones before and after both primary and booster YFV17D yellow fever vaccination, bulk TCR alpha and beta repertoires underwent longitudinal sequencing. Blood was drawn at multiple timepoints before and after primary and secondary immunization, with bulk PBMC replicates and cell subsets isolated. Broader findings and caveats from the paper: Computational filtering was required because FACS-sorted repertoires could contain abundant contaminating clonotypes from the bulk population. Because the study included only a couple of donors, the extent to which the findings can be generalized is limited. Compared with the primary T-cell response, the secondary T-cell response was faster but weaker, reaching its peak on day 5 rather than on day 15. A small fraction of clonotypes showed up in both the CD4 and CD8 compartments, probably as a result of convergent recombination. After the booster, most clones that had expanded after primary vaccination were detected again (about 97% of CD4 and around nine tenths of CD8), suggesting broad maintenance of memory.

The germline V gene encodes CDR1 SEHNR and CDR2 FQNEAQ (reference sequence). The CDR3 starts with the cysteine, ends with the phenylalanine, and has 13 residues. Kept here is only the CDR3 DNA, which spans 39 bases and is read in frame from base 1. Trimming removed 2 bases from V and 6 bases from J, leaving 10 bases between the germline ends. In light of the paper, this sample's treatment or condition label describes: live attenuated yellow fever vaccine strain. PBMCs were isolated from peripheral blood using a standard Ficoll-Paque protocol. CD4 and CD8 T-cell fractions were isolated with Dynabeads CD4 and CD8 positive selection kits. TriZol was used to extract RNA from bulk PBMCs, from CD4 and CD8 fractions, and from dextramer-positive and dextramer-negative fractions. Notes on this clonotype: The specificity of this receptor is unknown. The input lacks base qualities; no much larger clone sits a single base away.

TCR cDNA was synthesized by 5'RACE template switching, through which a universal primer site and unique molecular identifiers were introduced. cDNA synthesis was primed from both the TCR alpha and TCR beta constant segments. Libraries were amplified in two PCR steps, with sample barcodes and sequencing adapters added in the second step. Sequencing of libraries was done on Illumina HiSeq 2500 (2x100 bp) or NovaSeq (2x150 bp). As for how the authors treated the data: MIGEC handled demultiplexing of reads and collapsing into UMI consensus sequences, while MiXCR performed V(D)J alignment. Using edgeR on replicate PBMC samples, clonotypes were called vaccine-responding if FDR was below 0.01 and the log2 fold change was above 5 up to day 15. CD4 or CD8 identity was assigned to each bulk clonotype according to whether the clonotype was present at higher abundance in the sequenced CD4 repertoire or the sequenced CD8 repertoire. TCRdb reprocessed the public reads (quality trimming at Q25 with fastp, clone calling with MiXCR) and kept in-frame beta chains. Each entry is one CDR3 protein sequence, shown with its most common DNA and genes. TCRdb's processing, not the authors' own work, is the source of the V and J calls. Counted in this sample were 300,000 or so distinct CDR3 sequences; 10% to 15% of them appeared once. Approximately 0.49% of the sample rests with the top ten.

The receptor chain draws on TRBV7-9 and TRBJ1-2, with TRBD1 perhaps the D gene, on 6 matching bases. This TCR came from a man younger than 40 who received the YFV17D yellow fever vaccine. Sequences were derived from CD4+ T cells sorted from PBMCs, sampled 45 days after the yellow fever booster vaccination. The nucleotide sequence reads as follows: TGTGCCAGCAGCTTAACAGGGACCCATGGCTACACCTTC. It codes for CASSLTGTHGYTF.